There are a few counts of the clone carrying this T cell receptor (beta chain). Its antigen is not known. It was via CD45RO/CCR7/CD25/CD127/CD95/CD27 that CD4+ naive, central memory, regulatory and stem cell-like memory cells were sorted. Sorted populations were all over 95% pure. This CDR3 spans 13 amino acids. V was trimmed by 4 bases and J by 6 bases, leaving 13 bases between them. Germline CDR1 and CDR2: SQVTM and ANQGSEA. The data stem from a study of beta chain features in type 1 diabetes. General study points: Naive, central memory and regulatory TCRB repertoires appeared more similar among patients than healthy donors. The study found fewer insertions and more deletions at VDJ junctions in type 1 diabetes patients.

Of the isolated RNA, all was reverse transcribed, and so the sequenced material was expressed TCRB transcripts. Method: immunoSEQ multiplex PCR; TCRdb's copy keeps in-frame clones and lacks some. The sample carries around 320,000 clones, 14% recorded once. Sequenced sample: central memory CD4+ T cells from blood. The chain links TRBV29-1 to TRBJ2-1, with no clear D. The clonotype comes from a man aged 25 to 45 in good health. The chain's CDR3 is CSVVVPGVNEQFF. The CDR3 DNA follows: TGCAGCGTTGTGGTCCCGGGTGTCAATGAGCAGTTCTTC.